This TCR beta chain appears in the sequencing data of a study of regulatory T cells in long-lasting Graves disease. V was pared by 11 bases and J by 2 bases, with 21 bases between. Germline loops: CDR1 MDHEN, CDR2 SYDVKM. This CDR3 has 15 residues. The time point: persistent/refractory GD, antithyroid drugs over 5 years with positive TRAb. Construction of the TCR library relied on RNA isolated from PBMCs. Roughly 10-milliliter peripheral blood samples went into EDTA tubes. This clonotype was seen ten or more times. CDR3-region Arm-PCR and iRepertoire HTBI primers produced the TCR beta libraries. Each CDR3 protein is one row after TCRdb ran MiXCR on the multiplex PCR reads. This table has approximately 360,000 distinct CDR3 sequences, roughly 25% appearing once.

The TCR originated in a woman aged 40 to 50 with Graves disease. The specimen was peripheral blood mononuclear cells (PBMCs), collected when the disease was refractory, from a patient treated with antithyroid drugs. This chain links TRBV28 with TRBJ2-5, with a weak D call TRBD2 (5 bases). In DNA, the CDR3 is TGTGCCCGCCGGGATAGGGTCGTCGGTCAAGAGACCCAGTACTTC. As protein: CARRDRVVGQETQYF.